This TCR beta chain originates from a study of OX40 agonist ivuxolimab in advanced cancers. Background on the study: The dose of intravenous ivuxolimab that patients received every 2 weeks ranged from 0.01 to 10 mg/kg.

Sequencing used immunoSEQ multiplex PCR; TCRdb keeps in-frame clones, though not all of them. The table includes more than 80,000 clones, about 88% detected once. Germline CDR1 reads SQVTM; CDR2 reads ANQGSEA. CDR3 length: 13 residues. Trimming pared 3 bases from V and 4 bases from J, leaving 12 bases between. As concerns this clone: Antigen specificity is unknown.

General study points: With doses of 0.1 to 3.0 mg/kg, CD4+ and CD8+ blood T cells had undergone clonal expansion by week 6.

The specimen comprised CD4+ or CD8+ T cells sorted from blood, sampled in a trial of the OX40 agonist ivuxolimab. V is TRBV29-1 and J is TRBJ1-1; D is ambiguous. The TCR comes from an adult with an advanced solid tumor such as melanoma, head and neck, liver or kidney cancer. The DNA for the CDR3 is TGCAGCGTTGAGATGGGCCCAGGCACTGAAGCTTTCTTT. Translated: CSVEMGPGTEAFF.